This T cell receptor beta chain was retrieved from a study of T cell repertoires in cytomegalovirus infection. Study context: Both a matching HLA type and CMV infection were indicated by public TCR beta signatures. Study-wide points: Clonotypes of TCR beta that were HLA-C-restricted and CMV-specific dominated the ex vivo response. Adding up the frequency of public TCR beta families identified people who carried CMV plus the relevant HLA.

Using its own MiXCR run on the reads, TCRdb lists one record per CDR3 protein. The sample yields some 400,000 distinct CDR3 sequences, approximately 18% seen once. In germline, CDR1 is SEHNR, CDR2 FQNEAQ (reference sequence). Trimming stripped 5 bases from V and 2 bases from J, with 7 bases between. This CDR3 is 13 amino acids long. The sample holds many counts of this clonotype. Its specificity is unknown. The rearrangement links TRBV7-9 to TRBJ1-3; D gene unclear. The sample consisted of PBMCs. The receptor comes from a human donor in good health (CMV status not recorded). Some clones in this sample may be carry-over from other donors' samples. The CDR3 coding sequence is TGTGCCAGCAGCCTGGGAACTGGAAACACCATATATTTT. Amino acid sequence: CASSLGTGNTIYF.